This entry lists 2 T cell receptor beta chains sequenced from one sample in a study of glioma-infiltrating T cells. The iRepertoire nested amplicon-rescue multiplex PCR amplified TCR alpha and beta CDR3s from RNA. TCRdb re-called the multiplex PCR reads through MiXCR, storing one row per CDR3 protein. The sample comprises about 380,000 distinct CDR3 sequences, roughly two fifths of which are singletons, and approximately 12% rests with the top ten. The sequenced sample consisted of glioma tissue, nonneoplastic brain tissue, or PBMCs (not recorded which). These receptors came from a human donor with low-grade glioma or glioblastoma, undergoing nonglioma brain surgery, or in good health (not recorded which).

The chain links TRBV4-3 to TRBJ2-1; a possible D gene is TRBD2 (6 bases). Germline V gene data show CDR1 as LGHNA and CDR2 as YSLEER. V was cut by 0 bases and J by 7 bases, with 16 bases left in between. This CDR3 is 16 amino acids long. The CDR3 coding sequence is TGCGCCAGCAGCCAAGATCGACGGGAGCATTTGAATGAGCAGTTCTTC. Amino acid sequence: CASSQDRREHLNEQFF.

At least ten counts were recorded for this clonotype. The V call is TRBV27, the J call TRBJ2-1, with D possibly being TRBD1 or TRBD2 (6 bases each). CDR1 is MNHEY, CDR2 SMNVEV, per germline (reference sequence). V was pared by 4 bases and J by 5 bases, with 21 bases between. The CDR3 totals 17 residues. CDR3 protein: CASSSLGGRFLDNEQFF. CDR3 in DNA: TGTGCCAGCAGTTCTCTTGGGGGGCGGTTTTTGGACAATGAGCAGTTCTTC.